This T cell receptor beta chain was captured by sequencing in a study of T cell responses to AZD1222 COVID-19 vaccine. Study findings and constraints: Spike was spanned by vaccine-associated CD4 TCRs, with dominance at 160-218 and 743-854. Donors were chiefly white British, with a greater number of females, and clonal diversity was perhaps underestimated.

Here immunoSEQ multiplex PCR was the method, and the copy in TCRdb shows in-frame clones only, minus some. The sample lists tens of thousands of clones, roughly 90% occurring once. V lost 7 bases, J lost 5 bases, and 14 bases lay in between. The CDR3 totals 13 residues. Germline V lookup: CDR1 MNHEY, CDR2 SVGAGI. Details on this clone: The antigen is undetermined.

This TCR derives from an adult in good health. The chain uses TRBV6-5 and TRBJ1-2, with D possibly TRBD1 on 5 matching bases. This sample comprised peripheral blood, obtained on day 0 of MenACWY control vaccination. The CDR3 nucleotides are TGTGCCAGCAATCTTTCGGGGGAGTATGGCTACACCTTC. Its protein is CASNLSGEYGYTF.